The 21 T cell receptor beta chains given below trace back to one sample, sequenced in a study of shared clonotypes between healthy human individuals. The table came from immunoSEQ multiplex PCR; TCRdb's copy has only in-frame clones and leaves some out. Among millions of clones listed, 85% to 95% were seen once. Sequenced sample: naive CD4+ T cells from PBMCs. Subset denoted: CD45RA+ positively selected. These receptors were taken from a young man in good health. Some clones in this sample may be carry-over from other donors' samples.

This chain joins TRBV5-1 and TRBJ1-5; D might be TRBD1 (5 bases). Trimming left V 1 base short and J 7 bases short, with 12 bases between. Per germline, CDR1 SGHRS and CDR2 YFSETQ. The CDR3 covers 14 residues. As DNA, the CDR3 is TGCGCCAGCAGCTTGACGGTGGGGGTCCAGCCCCAGCATTTT. Encoded protein: CASSLTVGVQPQHF.

The chain couples TRBV6-5 to TRBJ1-1; 8 bases are a match to TRBD1. V shed 7 bases and J 3 bases; nucleotides not matched to a gene: 7. The CDR3 is made up of 14 amino acids. Germline values: CDR1 MNHEY, CDR2 SVGAGI. In DNA, the CDR3 is TGTGCCAGCAACGAGAGGACAGGGCACACTGAAGCTTTCTTT. Protein product: CASNERTGHTEAFF.

This chain uses TRBV19 with TRBJ2-7; no clear D. The germline gives CDR1 LNHDA, CDR2 SQIVND (reference sequence). The CDR3 consists of 12 residues. V gave up 5 bases and J gave up 6 bases, with 11 bases separating them. CDR3 sequence reads: CASSLYTGEQYF. In DNA form, the CDR3 reads TGTGCCAGTAGTTTATACACCGGCGAGCAGTACTTC.

The V gene is TRBV28, the J gene TRBJ2-5; 11 bases fit TRBD1. With V trimmed by 6 bases and J by 4 bases, 7 bases remained unmatched. Germline V CDR1 and CDR2: MDHEN, SYDVKM. The CDR3 extends over 15 amino acids. As DNA, the CDR3 is TGTGCCAGCAGCCGGACAGGGGGCGTTGGAGAGACCCAGTACTTC. This gives the protein CASSRTGGVGETQYF.

The chain combines TRBV18 with TRBJ1-3; no firm D call. The germline V gene has CDR1 KGHSH and CDR2 LQKENI. The germline V and J ends were trimmed by 3 bases and 6 bases, with 24 bases remaining between them. The CDR3 has 18 residues. This chain's CDR3 is CASSPLPSGHTTENTIYF. CDR3 DNA: TGTGCCAGCTCACCGCTACCGAGCGGGCATACTACCGAAAACACCATATATTTT.

The chain combines TRBV5-8 with TRBJ2-5; D gene unclear. With the DNA end fitting TRBJ2-7 better, the J assignment may be wrong. There are 16 residues in the CDR3. Germline CDR1 and CDR2: SGHTS and YDEGEE. This chain's CDR3 is CASSPAMRRSSYEQYF. The DNA of the CDR3 is TGTGCCAGCAGCCCGGCGATGAGACGGAGCTCCTACGAGCAGTACTTC.

The rearrangement uses TRBV7-2 and TRBJ2-7; D gene unclear. This CDR3 comprises 14 residues. Germline values: CDR1 SGHTA, CDR2 FQGNSA. The V end was cut by 6 bases, the J end by 0 bases, with 12 bases between. CDR3 amino acids: CASSTLWSSYEQYF. DNA for the CDR3: TGTGCCAGCAGTACTTTATGGAGCTCCTACGAGCAGTACTTC.

This chain joins TRBV12-5 and TRBJ2-1; 13 nucleotides align to TRBD2. The J segment lost 0 bases and the V segment lost 2 bases, leaving 4 bases of the junction unmatched. Germline values: CDR1 LGHNT, CDR2 FRNRAP. The CDR3 runs to 18 residues. The CDR3 spells CASGLFRTSGSSYNEQFF. DNA for the CDR3: TGTGCTAGTGGTTTGTTCCGGACTAGCGGGAGCTCCTACAATGAGCAGTTCTTC.

This clone was counted once. This rearrangement joins TRBV28 to TRBJ1-2, with D maybe TRBD1 (6 bases). Germline CDR1 MDHEN, CDR2 SYDVKM. V lost 3 bases and J 7 bases, leaving 21 bases between the germline ends. The CDR3 covers 16 residues. CDR3 DNA sequence: TGTGCCAGCAGTTTCCCGTTCCGGGGGCCGAGGGGTGGCTACACCTTC. Translated, it gives CASSFPFRGPRGGYTF.

This sequence joins TRBV7-6 and TRBJ2-2; 7 bases are a match to TRBD1. CDR3 length: 17 amino acids. With V trimmed by 1 base and J by 1 base, 6 bases remained unmatched. Germline values: CDR1 SGHVS, CDR2 FNYEAQ. Here the CDR3 reads CASSLVTGVLNTGELFF. The CDR3 region has the DNA TGTGCCAGCAGCTTAGTAACAGGGGTGCTGAACACCGGGGAGCTGTTTTTT.

V usage is TRBV9 and J usage is TRBJ2-7, with unresolved D. V gave up 5 bases and J gave up 6 bases, with 15 bases separating them. The germline V gene encodes CDR1 SGDLS and CDR2 YYNGEE. The CDR3 covers 13 residues. This chain's CDR3 is CASSEQLPTEQYF. CDR3 DNA sequence: TGTGCCAGCAGTGAGCAGCTTCCAACCGAGCAGTACTTC.

The chain employs TRBV5-1 and TRBJ2-1, with D maybe TRBD2 (5 bases). Trimming took 2 bases from V and 0 from J, leaving 12 bases between them. This CDR3 is built from 16 residues. CDR1 and CDR2 (germline): SGHRS, YFSETQ. The CDR3 reads CASSFSGKSSYNEQFF. Here the CDR3 DNA reads TGCGCCAGCAGCTTTTCCGGGAAGAGCTCCTACAATGAGCAGTTCTTC.

The chain recombines TRBV18 with TRBJ2-1; 9 bases are a match to TRBD2. The germline CDR1 and CDR2 sequences are KGHSH and LQKENI. The CDR3 extends over 14 amino acids. Trimming at V came to 8 bases and at J to 9 bases, leaving 11 bases not matched to a gene. The DNA of the CDR3 is TGTGCCAGCCGCGGGGGGGACAACATGGGTGAGCAGTTCTTC. It encodes CASRGGDNMGEQFF.

The J gene is TRBJ2-3, the V gene TRBV28; TRBD2 is a possible D gene (6 bases). V gave up 10 bases and J gave up 5 bases, with 16 bases separating them. Looked up from germline, CDR1 is MDHEN and CDR2 is SYDVKM. The CDR3 is made up of 13 amino acids. DNA for the CDR3: TGTGCCACCGGTGCGGGAAAGGGAGATACGCAGTATTTT. This translates into CATGAGKGDTQYF. Variable domain in full (rest from reference TRBV28 and TRBJ2-3): DVKVTQSSRYLVKRTGEKVFLECVQDMDHENMFWYRQDPGLGLRLIYFSYDVKMKEKGDIPEGYSVSREKKERFSLILESASTNQTSMYLCATGAGKGDTQYFGPGTRLTVL.

This chain connects TRBV7-2 to TRBJ1-2; 8 positions match TRBD1. Per germline, CDR1 SGHTA and CDR2 FQGNSA. Trimming cost V 2 bases and J 8 bases; bases outside gene matches: 7. This CDR3 has 14 amino acids. CDR3 residues: CASSLTRQGWGYTF. For the CDR3, the DNA is TGTGCCAGCAGCTTAACCCGACAGGGGTGGGGCTACACCTTC. Supplemented by reference TRBV7-2 and TRBJ1-2, the full variable domain reads GAGVSQSPSNKVTEKGKDVELRCDPISGHTALYWYRQSLGQGLEFLIYFQGNSAPDKSGLPSDRFSAERTGGSVSTLTIQRTQQEDSAVYLCASSLTRQGWGYTFGSGTRLTVV.

This rearrangement joins TRBV5-5 to TRBJ2-5; 7 positions agree with TRBD1. Trimming at V came to 3 bases and at J to 3 bases, leaving 8 bases not matched to a gene. Per germline, CDR1 SGHKS and CDR2 YYEKEE (reference sequence). The CDR3 has 15 amino acids. CDR3 nucleotide sequence: TGTGCCAGCAGCTCGACCGGGACAGAAAAAGAGACCCAGTACTTC. It encodes CASSSTGTEKETQYF.

V gene TRBV9 combines with J gene TRBJ1-5; D is undetermined. The germline CDR1 and CDR2 sequences are SGDLS and YYNGEE. The CDR3 sequence is 14 residues long. The germline V and J ends were trimmed by 0 bases and 5 bases, with 9 bases remaining between them. The CDR3 region is CASSVAAFDQPQHF. As DNA, the CDR3 is TGTGCCAGCAGCGTAGCGGCATTTGATCAGCCCCAGCATTTT.

In regard to this clone: Different DNA sequences within this sample yield the same CDR3. The chain links TRBV18 to TRBJ2-7; D is unclear. CDR1 and CDR2 (germline): KGHSH, LQKENI. Trimming stripped 0 bases from V and 4 bases from J, with 7 bases between. The CDR3 has 13 residues. The CDR3 loop reads CASSPPAAYEQYF. The DNA for the CDR3 is TGTGCCAGCTCACCACCGGCCGCTTACGAGCAGTACTTC.

This sequence joins TRBV19 and TRBJ1-2; TRBD1 is a possible D gene (5 bases). V shed 3 bases and J shed 2 bases, with 10 bases lying between them. CDR1 is LNHDA and CDR2 is SQIVND in the germline V gene (reference sequence). The CDR3 runs to 14 residues. DNA of the CDR3: TGTGCCAGTAGTATGGGCAGGGTCAACTATGGCTACACCTTC. Protein: CASSMGRVNYGYTF.

The genes are TRBV5-6 and TRBJ2-3; TRBD2 agrees at 8 bases. The CDR3 extends over 17 amino acids. In germline, CDR1 is SGHDT, CDR2 YYEEEE. Trimming removed 1 base from V and 5 bases from J; junction bases left unmatched: 12. The chain's CDR3 is CASSLFRTGGPGDTQYF. The CDR3 region has the DNA TGTGCCAGCAGCTTGTTTCGTACGGGAGGGCCGGGAGATACGCAGTATTTT.

The chain uses TRBV7-2 and TRBJ1-1; 7 bases fit TRBD1. V lost 5 bases to trimming and J lost 5 bases; unmatched junction nucleotides: 8. In germline, CDR1 is SGHTA, CDR2 FQGNSA. There are 14 residues in the CDR3. The CDR3 sequence is CASSATGARTEAFF. For the CDR3, the DNA is TGTGCCAGCAGCGCCACAGGGGCGAGGACTGAAGCTTTCTTT.